This record looks at one T cell receptor beta chain sequence and its context. This record belongs to a study of blood T cell repertoires in COVID-19. With V trimmed by 3 bases and J by 0 bases, 7 bases remained unmatched. Germline CDR1 reads MDHEN; CDR2 reads SYDVKM. The CDR3 is 18 residues long. This table comes from immunoSEQ multiplex PCR, and its TCRdb copy is limited to in-frame clones, with some not included. This table holds 35,000 to 45,000 clones, approximately 90% found once. This clonotype was obtained from a man in his forties or fifties with COVID-19, enrolled during active disease. The source material was peripheral blood. V is TRBV28 and J is TRBJ1-5, with TRBD1 matching over 11 bases. This CDR3 is CASSFPDRGLRSNQPQHF. CDR3 bases: TGTGCCAGCAGTTTCCCGGACAGGGGGCTGCGTAGCAATCAGCCCCAGCATTTT.